Each of the 18 T cell receptor beta chains below was sequenced from the same sample in a study of vaccination and CD4 T cells after COVID-19. Treatment reported: roughly nine-day PBMC culture with coronavirus spike peptide pools or control peptides (ViraFEST assay). Scientists ran DNA taken from cultured CD4+ T cells through the Oncomine TCR Beta short-read assay for sequencing. TCRdb re-called the PCR reads with MiXCR, one entry per CDR3 protein. The data hold 11,000 to 15,000 distinct CDR3 sequences, with 30% to 35% observed a single time. Antigens for these TCRs are unknown. Specimen: CD4+ T cells from blood, cultured in vitro, collected after SARS-CoV-2 vaccination. These receptors came from a human donor who had recovered from COVID-19.

V usage is TRBV7-8 and J usage is TRBJ2-1; D is perhaps TRBD1 or TRBD2 (5 bases each). Per the germline V gene, CDR1 is SGHVS and CDR2 is FQNEAQ. V was shortened by 1 base and J by 9 bases, with 13 bases between the two germline ends. The CDR3 contains 14 residues. The CDR3 DNA reads as TGTGCCAGCAGCTTAGAAGAGGTGAGGGGTGAGCAGTTCTTC. Encoded protein: CASSLEEVRGEQFF. The full variable domain, in which reference TRBV7-8 and TRBJ2-1 provide the parts outside the CDR3, is GAGVSQSPRYKVAKRGQDVALRCDPISGHVSLFWYQQALGQGPEFLTYFQNEAQLDKSGLPSDRFFAERPEGSVSTLKIQRTQQEDSAVYLCASSLEEVRGEQFFGPGTRLTVL.

This clonotype was detected only a few times. The chain joins TRBV7-2 to TRBJ1-1; D is unresolved. Germline V gene sequence: CDR1 SGHTA, CDR2 FQGNSA. Trimming shortened V by 1 base and J by 1 base, and 7 bases separated the two germline ends. This CDR3 is 14 amino acids long. CDR3 loop: CASSLEGTNTEAFF. CDR3 sequence (DNA): TGTGCCAGCAGCTTAGAGGGCACGAACACTGAAGCTTTCTTT.

This clonotype has just a few counts. The chain is built from TRBV28 and TRBJ1-5, with TRBD1 identical over 7 bases. Germline CDR1 MDHEN, CDR2 SYDVKM. The V gene end was trimmed by 9 bases and the J gene end by 2 bases; junction bases not matched to a gene: 10. CDR3 size: 15 residues. CDR3 nucleotide sequence: TGTGCCAGTACCCCAGGGGGAGATGGCAATCAGCCCCAGCATTTT. Residues: CASTPGGDGNQPQHF.

The chain links TRBV20-1 to TRBJ1-2; 8 positions match TRBD1. With V trimmed by 2 bases and J by 0 bases, 11 bases remained unmatched. CDR1 is DFQATT and CDR2 is SNEGSKA in the germline V gene (reference sequence). The CDR3 runs 17 residues. In nucleotides, the CDR3 is TGCAGTGCTAGAAATGGACAGGGACGGGCGGCTAACTATGGCTACACCTTC. It encodes CSARNGQGRAANYGYTF.

The chain joins TRBV19 to TRBJ1-2; 11 bases fit TRBD1. This CDR3 spans 15 amino acids. V lost 9 bases, J lost 4 bases, and 10 bases stayed unmatched. Germline V lookup: CDR1 LNHDA, CDR2 SQIVND (reference sequence). The CDR3 nucleotides are TGTGCCAGCCTCACCGGAGGGACAGGGGGCTATGGCTACACCTTC. Protein product: CASLTGGTGGYGYTF.

The V gene is TRBV7-8, the J gene TRBJ2-1; the match to TRBD2 covers 16 bases. Germline values: CDR1 SGHVS, CDR2 FQNEAQ. V lost 4 bases and J lost 0; bases outside the gene matches: 12. The CDR3 is 21 amino acids. DNA of the CDR3: TGTGCCAGCAGCTCAAAAATTCCGGGACTAGCGGGAGGGCCCTCCTACAATGAGCAGTTCTTC. Translated: CASSSKIPGLAGGPSYNEQFF.

The V call is TRBV24-1, the J call TRBJ2-3; possible D gene TRBD2, 6 bases. V dropped 7 bases and J dropped 7 bases, with 8 bases sitting between them. Per germline, CDR1 KGHDR and CDR2 SFDVKD. This CDR3 has 11 amino acids. CDR3 region: CATRGGNTQYF. The CDR3 coding sequence is TGTGCCACCAGGGGAGGTAATACGCAGTATTTT.

There are a few counts of this clonotype. The chain has TRBV28 and TRBJ2-5, with D perhaps TRBD1 (5 bases). The ends were cut back, 8 bases at V and 5 bases at J, with 18 bases in the middle. The CDR3 sequence is 14 residues long. Germline values: CDR1 MDHEN, CDR2 SYDVKM. DNA of the CDR3: TGTGCCAGCCTTGGCCTGGGGCTCGGGGAGACCCAGTACTTC. Translation: CASLGLGLGETQYF.

The rearrangement links TRBV4-3 to TRBJ2-3; 10 bases line up with TRBD2. With V trimmed by 4 bases and J by 2 bases, 3 bases remained unmatched. Germline lookup yields CDR1 LGHNA and CDR2 YSLEER. This CDR3 is built from 15 residues. The CDR3 spells CASSRTSGYTDTQYF. The CDR3 nucleotides read TGCGCCAGCAGCCGGACTAGCGGATACACAGATACGCAGTATTTT.

The chain has TRBV27 and TRBJ1-5, with D uncertain. V gave up 5 bases and J gave up 7 bases, with 18 bases separating them. CDR3 length: 15 amino acids. CDR1 and CDR2 from the germline V gene are MNHEY and SMNVEV (reference sequence). The CDR3 DNA reads TGTGCCAGCAGTCCTTGGATTCTACCGGGGCAGCCCCAGCATTTT. Translating it yields CASSPWILPGQPQHF.

This sequence joins TRBV29-1 and TRBJ2-3; TRBD2 matches at 13 bases. CDR1 and CDR2 (germline): SQVTM, ANQGSEA. Trimming at V came to 0 bases and at J to 5 bases, leaving 11 bases not matched to a gene. This CDR3 has 18 amino acids. CDR3 in amino acids: CSVEEITGLAGELDTQYF. The DNA of the CDR3 is TGCAGCGTTGAAGAGATAACAGGACTAGCGGGAGAACTAGATACGCAGTATTTT.

This clonotype occurred a few times. The rearrangement uses TRBV7-2 and TRBJ2-6; 8 bases align to TRBD2. J lost 16 bases, V lost 2 bases, and 10 bases had no gene match. Germline V gives CDR1 SGHTA, CDR2 FQGNSA. The CDR3 is made up of 14 amino acids. Written as DNA, the CDR3 is TGTGCCAGCAGCTTATACCGCCTTAGCGGGGTACTGACTTTC. Protein: CASSLYRLSGVLTF.

In its sample, this clonotype was seen a few times. The V call is TRBV12-3 or TRBV12-4, the J call TRBJ2-7; 10 nucleotides line up with TRBD2. V shed 7 bases and J 7 bases; nucleotides not matched to a gene: 22. The CDR3 extends over 18 amino acids. This chain's CDR3 is CASTATWRGLAGVEEQYF. CDR3 nucleotide sequence: TGTGCCAGCACCGCCACTTGGCGCGGGCTAGCGGGAGTGGAAGAGCAGTACTTC.

J is TRBJ2-1 and V is TRBV6-1, with TRBD2 matching over 8 bases. J was trimmed by 5 bases and V by 8 bases; bases with no gene match: 11. This CDR3 spans 15 amino acids. Per the germline V gene, CDR1 is MNHNS and CDR2 is SASEGT. CDR3 bases: TGTGCCAGCCGTCCAGGTGGTAGCGGGGACAATGAGCAGTTCTTC. Protein product: CASRPGGSGDNEQFF.

In this sample, this clonotype is medium-sized. The chain links TRBV20-1 to TRBJ1-5; a weak D match, TRBD1 (6 bases). This CDR3 spans 15 amino acids. V was trimmed by 5 bases and J by 0 bases, leaving 14 bases between them. Per the germline V gene, CDR1 is DFQATT and CDR2 is SNEGSKA (reference sequence). The CDR3 region has the DNA TGCAGTGCTGGCCCAGGACAGCATAGCAATCAGCCCCAGCATTTT. Residues: CSAGPGQHSNQPQHF.

V and J are TRBV4-3 and TRBJ2-7; the match to TRBD2 covers 14 bases. The J segment lost 4 bases and the V segment lost 4 bases, leaving 9 bases of the junction unmatched. Germline V CDR1 and CDR2: LGHNA, YSLEER. This CDR3 comprises 17 residues. CDR3 sequence (DNA): TGCGCCAGCAGCCGACAAACCGGGACTAGCGGGAGTTACGAGCAGTACTTC. Residues: CASSRQTGTSGSYEQYF.

The V and J genes are TRBV7-2 and TRBJ2-5; either TRBD1 or TRBD2 may fit D (5 bases each). The CDR3 loop spans 14 amino acids. Germline lookup yields CDR1 SGHTA and CDR2 FQGNSA. Trimming pared 2 bases from V and 5 bases from J, leaving 12 bases between. The CDR3 nucleotides are TGTGCCAGCAGCTTATACGGGGCGGAGGAGACCCAGTACTTC. Its protein product is CASSLYGAEETQYF.

A few counts support this clonotype. The V call is TRBV5-1, the J call TRBJ1-2; D is unclear. Germline-derived CDR1 and CDR2 are SGHRS and YFSETQ. This CDR3 comprises 15 residues. The V end lost 5 bases, the J end lost 1 base, and 15 bases lay between the germline ends. The CDR3 DNA sequence: TGCGCCAGCAGAAAAGCCGAGCCCTTTAACTATGGCTACACCTTC. This encodes CASRKAEPFNYGYTF.